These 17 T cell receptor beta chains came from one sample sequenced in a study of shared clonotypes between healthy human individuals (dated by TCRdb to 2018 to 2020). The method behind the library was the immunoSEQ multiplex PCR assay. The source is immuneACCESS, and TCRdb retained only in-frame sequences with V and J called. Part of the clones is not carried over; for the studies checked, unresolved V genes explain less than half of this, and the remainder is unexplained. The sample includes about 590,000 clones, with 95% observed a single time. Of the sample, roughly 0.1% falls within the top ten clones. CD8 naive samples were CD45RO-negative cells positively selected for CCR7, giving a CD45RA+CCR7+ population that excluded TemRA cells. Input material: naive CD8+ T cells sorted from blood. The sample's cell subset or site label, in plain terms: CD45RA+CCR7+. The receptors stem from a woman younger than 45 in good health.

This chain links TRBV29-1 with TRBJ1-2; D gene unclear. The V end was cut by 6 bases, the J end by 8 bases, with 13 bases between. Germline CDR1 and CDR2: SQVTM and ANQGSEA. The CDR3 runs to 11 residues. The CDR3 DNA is TGCAGCGTGGCGGAGATTGGAGGCTACACCTTC. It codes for CSVAEIGGYTF.

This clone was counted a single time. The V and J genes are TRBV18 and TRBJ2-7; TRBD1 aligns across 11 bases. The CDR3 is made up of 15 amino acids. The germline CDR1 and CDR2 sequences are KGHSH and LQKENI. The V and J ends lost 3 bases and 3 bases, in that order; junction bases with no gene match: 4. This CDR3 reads CASSPRGQGDYEQYF. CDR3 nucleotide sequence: TGTGCCAGCTCACCTAGGGGACAGGGGGACTACGAGCAGTACTTC. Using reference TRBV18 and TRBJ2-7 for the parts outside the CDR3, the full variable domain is NAGVMQNPRHLVRRRGQEARLRCSPMKGHSHVYWYRQLPEEGLKFMVYLQKENIIDESGMPKERFSAEFPKEGPSILRIQQVVRGDSAAYFCASSPRGQGDYEQYFGPGTRLTVT.

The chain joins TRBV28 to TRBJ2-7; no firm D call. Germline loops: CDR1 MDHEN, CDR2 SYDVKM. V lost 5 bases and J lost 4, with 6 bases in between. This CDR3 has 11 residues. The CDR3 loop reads CASSPDYEQYF. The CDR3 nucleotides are TGTGCCAGCAGTCCCGATTACGAGCAGTACTTC.

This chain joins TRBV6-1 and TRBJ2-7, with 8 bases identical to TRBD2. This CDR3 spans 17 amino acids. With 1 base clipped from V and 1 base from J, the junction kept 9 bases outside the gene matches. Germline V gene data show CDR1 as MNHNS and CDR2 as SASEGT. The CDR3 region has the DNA TGTGCCAGCAGTGAAGGAGGTGCGGGAGGCTCTTCCTACGAGCAGTACTTC. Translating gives CASSEGGAGGSSYEQYF.

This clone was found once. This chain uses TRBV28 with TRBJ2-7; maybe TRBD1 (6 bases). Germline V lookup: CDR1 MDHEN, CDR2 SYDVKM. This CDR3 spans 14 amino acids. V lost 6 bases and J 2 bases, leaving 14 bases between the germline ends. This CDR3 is CASSQGGHPYEQYF. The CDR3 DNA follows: TGTGCCAGCAGCCAAGGGGGACACCCCTACGAGCAGTACTTC.

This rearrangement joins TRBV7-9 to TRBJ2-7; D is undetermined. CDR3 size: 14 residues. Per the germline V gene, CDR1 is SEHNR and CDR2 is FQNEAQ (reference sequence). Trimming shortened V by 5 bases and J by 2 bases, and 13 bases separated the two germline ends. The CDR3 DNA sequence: TGTGCCAGCAGCCCCCGAGGCCAACCCTACGAGCAGTACTTC. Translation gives CASSPRGQPYEQYF.

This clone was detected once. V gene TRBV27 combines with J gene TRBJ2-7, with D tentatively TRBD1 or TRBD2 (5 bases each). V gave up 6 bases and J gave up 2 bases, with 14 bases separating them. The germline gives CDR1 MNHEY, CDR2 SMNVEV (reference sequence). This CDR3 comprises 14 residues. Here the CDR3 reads CASSLGTLTYEQYF. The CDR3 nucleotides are TGTGCCAGCAGCCTAGGGACGCTCACCTACGAGCAGTACTTC.

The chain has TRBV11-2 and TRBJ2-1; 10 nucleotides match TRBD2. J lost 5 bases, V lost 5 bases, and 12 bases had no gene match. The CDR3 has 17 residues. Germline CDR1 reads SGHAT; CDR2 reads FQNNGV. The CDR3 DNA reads TGTGCCAGCAGCCCGAGACTCAGCGGGAGGGCCGACAATGAGCAGTTCTTC. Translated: CASSPRLSGRADNEQFF.

In nucleotides, the CDR3 is TGCGCCAGCAGCTCGAATCGACAGGGCTACGAGCAGTACTTC. This gives the protein CASSSNRQGYEQYF. The chain couples TRBV5-1 to TRBJ2-5; 7 nucleotides line up with TRBD1. With the DNA end fitting TRBJ2-7 better, the J assignment may be wrong. Germline CDR1 SGHRS, CDR2 YFSETQ. The CDR3 has 14 residues.

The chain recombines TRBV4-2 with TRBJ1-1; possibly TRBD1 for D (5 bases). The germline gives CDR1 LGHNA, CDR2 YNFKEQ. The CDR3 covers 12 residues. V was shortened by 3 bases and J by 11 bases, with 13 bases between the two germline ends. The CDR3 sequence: CASSHGGGVAFF. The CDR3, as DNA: TGTGCCAGCAGCCACGGGGGAGGGGTGGCTTTCTTT.

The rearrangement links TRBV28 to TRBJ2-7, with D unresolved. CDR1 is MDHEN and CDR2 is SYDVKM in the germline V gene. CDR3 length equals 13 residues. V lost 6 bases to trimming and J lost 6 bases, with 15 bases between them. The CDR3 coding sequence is TGTGCCAGCAGCAAGGCTAACGGTCTCGAGCAGTACTTC. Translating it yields CASSKANGLEQYF.

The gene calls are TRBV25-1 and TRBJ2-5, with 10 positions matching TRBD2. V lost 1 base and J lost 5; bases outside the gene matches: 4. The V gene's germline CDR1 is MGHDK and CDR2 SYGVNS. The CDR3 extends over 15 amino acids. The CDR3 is CASSEWASGSETQYF. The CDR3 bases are TGTGCCAGCAGTGAATGGGCTAGCGGGAGCGAGACCCAGTACTTC.

CDR3 coding DNA: TGTGCCAGCTCACCACCGGGGGGAAGCTCCTACAATGAGCAGTTCTTC. Translating gives CASSPPGGSSYNEQFF. The chain links TRBV18 to TRBJ2-1, with D possibly being TRBD2 (6 bases). Germline-derived CDR1 and CDR2 are KGHSH and LQKENI. The CDR3 consists of 16 residues. V was pared by 0 bases and J by 0 bases, with 9 bases between. Drawing the rest from reference TRBV18 and TRBJ2-1, the complete variable domain is NAGVMQNPRHLVRRRGQEARLRCSPMKGHSHVYWYRQLPEEGLKFMVYLQKENIIDESGMPKERFSAEFPKEGPSILRIQQVVRGDSAAYFCASSPPGGSSYNEQFFGPGTRLTVL.

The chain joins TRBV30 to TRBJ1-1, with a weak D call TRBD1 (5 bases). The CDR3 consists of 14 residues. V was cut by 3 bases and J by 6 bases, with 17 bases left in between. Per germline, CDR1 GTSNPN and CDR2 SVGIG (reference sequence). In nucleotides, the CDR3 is TGTGCCTGGAGAGTCCCAGGGCTTCACGCTGAAGCTTTCTTT. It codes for CAWRVPGLHAEAFF.

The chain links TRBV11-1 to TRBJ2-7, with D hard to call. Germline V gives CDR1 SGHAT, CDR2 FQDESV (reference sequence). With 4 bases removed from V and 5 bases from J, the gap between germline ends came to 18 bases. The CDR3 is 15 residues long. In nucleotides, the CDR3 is TGTGCCAGCAGCTCCGGTGTCACGTTCATCAACGAGCAGTACTTC. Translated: CASSSGVTFINEQYF.

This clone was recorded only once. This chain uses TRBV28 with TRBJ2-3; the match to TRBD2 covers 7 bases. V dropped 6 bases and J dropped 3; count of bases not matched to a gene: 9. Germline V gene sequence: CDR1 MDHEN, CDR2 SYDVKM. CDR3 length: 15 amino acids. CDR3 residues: CASSPLAARTDTQYF. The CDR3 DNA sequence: TGTGCCAGCAGCCCTCTAGCGGCCCGAACAGATACGCAGTATTTT.

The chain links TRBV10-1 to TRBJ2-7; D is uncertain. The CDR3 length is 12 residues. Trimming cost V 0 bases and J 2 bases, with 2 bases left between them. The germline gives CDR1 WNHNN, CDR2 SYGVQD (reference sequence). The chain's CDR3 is CASSESAYEQYF. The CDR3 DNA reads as TGCGCCAGCAGTGAGTCTGCCTACGAGCAGTACTTC.